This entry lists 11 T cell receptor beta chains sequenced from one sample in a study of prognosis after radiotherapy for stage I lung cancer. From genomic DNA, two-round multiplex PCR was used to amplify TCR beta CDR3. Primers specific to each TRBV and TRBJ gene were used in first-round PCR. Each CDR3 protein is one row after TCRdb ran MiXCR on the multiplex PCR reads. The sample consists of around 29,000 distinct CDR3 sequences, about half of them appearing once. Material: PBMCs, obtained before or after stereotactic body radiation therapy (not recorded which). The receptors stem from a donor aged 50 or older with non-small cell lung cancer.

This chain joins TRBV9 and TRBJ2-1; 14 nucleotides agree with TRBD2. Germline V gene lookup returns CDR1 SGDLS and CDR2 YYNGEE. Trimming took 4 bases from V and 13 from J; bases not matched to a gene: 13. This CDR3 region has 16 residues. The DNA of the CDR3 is TGTGCCAGCAGCTCGACTAGCGGGGGGGCCTTCTATTATCAGTTCTTC. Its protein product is CASSSTSGGAFYYQFF.

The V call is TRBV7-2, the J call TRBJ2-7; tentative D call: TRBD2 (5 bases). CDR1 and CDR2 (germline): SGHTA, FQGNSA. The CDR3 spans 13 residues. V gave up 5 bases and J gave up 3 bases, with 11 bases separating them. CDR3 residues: CASSEAVYYEQYF. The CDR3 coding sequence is TGTGCCAGCAGCGAAGCGGTCTACTACGAGCAGTACTTC. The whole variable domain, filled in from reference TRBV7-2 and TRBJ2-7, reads GAGVSQSPSNKVTEKGKDVELRCDPISGHTALYWYRQSLGQGLEFLIYFQGNSAPDKSGLPSDRFSAERTGGSVSTLTIQRTQQEDSAVYLCASSEAVYYEQYFGPGTRLTVT.

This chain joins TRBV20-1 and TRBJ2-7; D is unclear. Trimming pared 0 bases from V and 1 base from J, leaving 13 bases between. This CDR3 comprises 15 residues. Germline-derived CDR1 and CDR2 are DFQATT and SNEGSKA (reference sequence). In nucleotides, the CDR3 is TGCAGTGCTAGAGAGCGCATGGAACTTTCCTACGAGCAGTACTTC. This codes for CSARERMELSYEQYF.

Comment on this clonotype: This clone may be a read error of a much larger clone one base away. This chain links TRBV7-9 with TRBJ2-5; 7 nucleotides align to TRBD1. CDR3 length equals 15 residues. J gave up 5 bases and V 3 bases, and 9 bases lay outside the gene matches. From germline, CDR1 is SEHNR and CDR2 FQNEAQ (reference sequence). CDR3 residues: CASSLGQPRSETQYF. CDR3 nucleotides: TGTGCCAGCAGCTTGGGACAGCCAAGGAGTGAGACCCAGTACTTC. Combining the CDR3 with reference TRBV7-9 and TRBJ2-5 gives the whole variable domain DTGVSQNPRHKITKRGQNVTFRCDPISEHNRLYWYRQTLGQGPEFLTYFQNEAQLEKSRLLSDRFSAERPKGSFSTLEIQRTEQGDSAMYLCASSLGQPRSETQYFGPGTRLLVL.

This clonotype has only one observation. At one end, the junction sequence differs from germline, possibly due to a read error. This chain's CDR3 is CTSIMTSGRGDEQFF. The CDR3 DNA sequence: TGTACCAGCATCATGACTAGCGGTAGAGGCGATGAGCAGTTCTTC. This chain connects TRBV6-1 to TRBJ2-1, with 9 bases fitting TRBD2. The CDR3 runs 15 residues. CDR1 is MNHNS and CDR2 is SASEGT in the germline V gene.

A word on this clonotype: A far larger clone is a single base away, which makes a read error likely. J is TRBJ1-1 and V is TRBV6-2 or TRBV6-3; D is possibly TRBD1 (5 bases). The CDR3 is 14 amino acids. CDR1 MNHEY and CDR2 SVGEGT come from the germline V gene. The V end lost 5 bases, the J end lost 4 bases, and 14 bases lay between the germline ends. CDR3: CASSARGCGTEAFF. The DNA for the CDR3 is TGTGCCAGCAGTGCCCGGGGGTGTGGCACTGAAGCTTTCTTT.

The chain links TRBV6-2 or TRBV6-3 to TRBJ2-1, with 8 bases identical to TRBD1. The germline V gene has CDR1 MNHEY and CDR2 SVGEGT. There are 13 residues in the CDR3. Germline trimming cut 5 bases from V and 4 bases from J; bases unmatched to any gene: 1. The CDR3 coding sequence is TGTGCCAGCAGTGACAGGGGTTACAATGAGCAGTTCTTC. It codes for CASSDRGYNEQFF.

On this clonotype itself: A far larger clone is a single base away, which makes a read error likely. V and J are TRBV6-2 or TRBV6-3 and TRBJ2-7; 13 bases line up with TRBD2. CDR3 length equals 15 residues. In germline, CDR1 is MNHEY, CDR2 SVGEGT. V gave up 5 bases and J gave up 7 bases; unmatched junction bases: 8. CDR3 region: CASSLGTSGTNEQYF. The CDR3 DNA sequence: TGTGCCAGCAGTCTAGGGACTAGCGGGACAAATGAGCAGTACTTC.

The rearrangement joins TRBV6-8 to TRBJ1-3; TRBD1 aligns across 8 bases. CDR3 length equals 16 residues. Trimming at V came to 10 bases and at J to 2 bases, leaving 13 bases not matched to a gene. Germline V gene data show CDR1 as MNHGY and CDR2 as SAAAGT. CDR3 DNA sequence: TGTGCCAACATTTACCAGGACAGGGTAGCTGGAAACACCATATATTTT. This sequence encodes CANIYQDRVAGNTIYF.

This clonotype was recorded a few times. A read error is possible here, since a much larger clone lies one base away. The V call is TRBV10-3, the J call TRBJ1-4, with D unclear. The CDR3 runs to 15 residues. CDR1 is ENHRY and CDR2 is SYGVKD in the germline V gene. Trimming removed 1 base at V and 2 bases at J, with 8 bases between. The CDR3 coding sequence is TGTGCCATCAGTGAGTACGGGCAGACTAATGAAAAACTGTTTTTT. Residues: CAISEYGQTNEKLFF.

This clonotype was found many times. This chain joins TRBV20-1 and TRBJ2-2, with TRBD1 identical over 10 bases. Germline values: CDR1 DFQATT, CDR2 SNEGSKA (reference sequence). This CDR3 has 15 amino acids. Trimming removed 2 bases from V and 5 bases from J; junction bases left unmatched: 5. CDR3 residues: CSARPGQGWTGELFF. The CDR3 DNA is TGCAGTGCTAGACCGGGACAGGGGTGGACCGGGGAGCTGTTTTTT.